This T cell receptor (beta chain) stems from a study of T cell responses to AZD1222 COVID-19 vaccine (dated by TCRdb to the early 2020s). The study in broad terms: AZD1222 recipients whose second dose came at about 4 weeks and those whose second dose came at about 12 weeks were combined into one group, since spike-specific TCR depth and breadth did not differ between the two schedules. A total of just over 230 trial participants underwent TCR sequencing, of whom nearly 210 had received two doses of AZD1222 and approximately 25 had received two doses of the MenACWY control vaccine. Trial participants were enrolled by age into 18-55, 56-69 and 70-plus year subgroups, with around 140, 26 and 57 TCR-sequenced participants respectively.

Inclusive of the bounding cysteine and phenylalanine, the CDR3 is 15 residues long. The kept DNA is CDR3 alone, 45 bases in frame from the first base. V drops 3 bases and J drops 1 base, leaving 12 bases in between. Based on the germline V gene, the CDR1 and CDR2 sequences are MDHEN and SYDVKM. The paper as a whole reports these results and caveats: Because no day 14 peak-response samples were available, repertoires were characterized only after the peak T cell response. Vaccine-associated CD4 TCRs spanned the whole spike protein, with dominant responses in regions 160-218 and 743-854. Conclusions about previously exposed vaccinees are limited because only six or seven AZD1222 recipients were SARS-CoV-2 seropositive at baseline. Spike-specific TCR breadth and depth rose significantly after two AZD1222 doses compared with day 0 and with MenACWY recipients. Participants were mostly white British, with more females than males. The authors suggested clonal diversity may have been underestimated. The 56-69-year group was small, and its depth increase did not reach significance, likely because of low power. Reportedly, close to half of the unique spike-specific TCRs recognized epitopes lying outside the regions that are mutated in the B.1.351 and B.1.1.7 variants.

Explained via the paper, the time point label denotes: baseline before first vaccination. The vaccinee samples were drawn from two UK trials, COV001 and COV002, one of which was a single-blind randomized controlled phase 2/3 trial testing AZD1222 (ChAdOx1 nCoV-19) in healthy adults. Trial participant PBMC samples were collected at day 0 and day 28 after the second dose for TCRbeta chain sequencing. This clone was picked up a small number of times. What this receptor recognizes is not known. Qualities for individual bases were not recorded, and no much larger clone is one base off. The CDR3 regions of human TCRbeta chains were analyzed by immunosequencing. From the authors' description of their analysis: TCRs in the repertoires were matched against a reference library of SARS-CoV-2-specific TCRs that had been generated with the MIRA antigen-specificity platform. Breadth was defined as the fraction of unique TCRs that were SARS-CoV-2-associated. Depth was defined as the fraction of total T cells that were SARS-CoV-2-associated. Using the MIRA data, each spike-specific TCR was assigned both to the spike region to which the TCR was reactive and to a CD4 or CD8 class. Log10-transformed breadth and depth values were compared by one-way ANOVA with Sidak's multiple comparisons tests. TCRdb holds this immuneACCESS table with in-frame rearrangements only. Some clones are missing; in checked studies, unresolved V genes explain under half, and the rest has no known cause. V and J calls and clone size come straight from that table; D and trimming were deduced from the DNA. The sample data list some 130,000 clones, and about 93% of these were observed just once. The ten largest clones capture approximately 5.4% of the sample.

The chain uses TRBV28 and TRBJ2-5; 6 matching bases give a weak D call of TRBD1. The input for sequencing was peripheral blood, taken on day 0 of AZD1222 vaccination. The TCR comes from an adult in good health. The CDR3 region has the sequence CASSLGSGAQETQYF. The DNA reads TGTGCCAGCAGTTTGGGTTCAGGGGCCCAAGAGACCCAGTACTTC.